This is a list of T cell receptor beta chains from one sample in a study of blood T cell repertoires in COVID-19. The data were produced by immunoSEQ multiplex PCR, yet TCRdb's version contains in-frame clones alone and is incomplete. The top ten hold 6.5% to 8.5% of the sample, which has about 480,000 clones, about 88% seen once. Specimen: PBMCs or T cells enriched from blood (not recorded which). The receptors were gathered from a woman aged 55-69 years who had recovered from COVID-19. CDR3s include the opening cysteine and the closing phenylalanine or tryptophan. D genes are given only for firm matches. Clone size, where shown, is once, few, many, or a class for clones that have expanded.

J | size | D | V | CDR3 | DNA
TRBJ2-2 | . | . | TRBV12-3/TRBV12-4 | CARDSTGELFF | TGTGCCAGGGACAGCACCGGGGAGCTGTTTTTT
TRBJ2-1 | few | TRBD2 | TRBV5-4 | CASSPPTSGSYNEQFF | TGTGCCAGCAGCCCACCGACTAGCGGCTCCTACAATGAGCAGTTCTTC
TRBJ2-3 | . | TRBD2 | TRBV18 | CASSPSRLAGTDTQYF | TGTGCCAGCTCCCCATCCCGGCTAGCGGGCACAGATACGCAGTATTTT
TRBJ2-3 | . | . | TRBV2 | CASSRVGAGTQYF | TGTGCCAGCAGCCGAGTGGGTGCGGGTACGCAGTATTTT
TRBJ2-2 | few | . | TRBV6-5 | CATLTQNTGELFF | TGTGCCACCTTGACTCAGAACACCGGGGAGCTGTTTTTT
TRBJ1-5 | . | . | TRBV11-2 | CASSLSGQGNQPQHF | TGTGCCAGCAGCTTAAGTGGGCAGGGCAATCAGCCCCAGCATTTT
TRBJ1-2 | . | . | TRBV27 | CASSFDRLANYGYTF | TGTGCCAGCAGTTTCGACAGGCTAGCTAACTATGGCTACACCTTC
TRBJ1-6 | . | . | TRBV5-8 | CASSPILPGAHYNSPLHF | TGTGCCAGCAGCCCGATACTTCCGGGAGCTCACTATAATTCACCCCTCCACTTT
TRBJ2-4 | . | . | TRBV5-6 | CASSFSRNIQYF | TGTGCCAGCAGCTTTTCGCGAAACATTCAGTACTTC
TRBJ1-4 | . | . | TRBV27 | CASSPRVPELFF | TGTGCCAGCAGTCCCAGGGTGCCGGAACTGTTTTTT
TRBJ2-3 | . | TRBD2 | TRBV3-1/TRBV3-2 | CASSPGGGGAQDTQYF | TGTGCCAGCAGCCCAGGCGGCGGGGGGGCCCAAGATACGCAGTATTTT
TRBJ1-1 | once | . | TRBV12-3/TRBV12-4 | CASSSHSEAFF | TGTGCCAGCAGTTCCCACTCTGAAGCTTTCTTT